The 25 T cell receptor beta chains below all came from one sample that was sequenced in a study. TCRdb reprocessed the RT-PCR reads with MiXCR, giving one entry per CDR3 protein. The sample holds around 700,000 distinct CDR3 sequences, approximately 14% seen once. Sequenced sample: memory CD4+ T cells from blood. These receptors all stem from a female donor in good health, serving as a healthy control.

V usage is TRBV7-2 and J usage is TRBJ1-2; D not resolved. CDR3 length equals 13 residues. The ends were cut back, 4 bases at V and 4 bases at J, with 10 bases in the middle. Germline V lookup: CDR1 SGHTA, CDR2 FQGNSA. CDR3 loop: CASSSKGTYGYTF. CDR3 DNA: TGTGCCAGCAGCTCGAAGGGAACCTATGGCTACACCTTC.

This clonotype was detected a few times. The CDR3 bases are TGTGCCAGCAGTTTAGGAGGCGGGACAGGGGACAATGAGCAGTTCTTC. Amino acid sequence: CASSLGGGTGDNEQFF. This sequence joins TRBV28 and TRBJ2-1, with TRBD1 matching over 10 bases. The CDR3 spans 16 residues. The germline V gene has CDR1 MDHEN and CDR2 SYDVKM. V dropped 2 bases and J dropped 5; count of bases not matched to a gene: 6.

This clonotype was picked up a small number of times. The chain combines TRBV7-2 with TRBJ2-2; D gene uncertain. V dropped 3 bases and J dropped 7 bases, with 9 bases sitting between them. Germline V gene data show CDR1 as SGHTA and CDR2 as FQGNSA. The length of the CDR3 is 13 residues. CDR3 region: CASSFYGSGELFF. CDR3 DNA sequence: TGTGCCAGCAGCTTCTACGGTAGCGGGGAGCTGTTTTTT.

A few counts support this clonotype. The chain combines TRBV6-1 with TRBJ2-7; D possibly corresponds to TRBD2 (5 bases). Between the trimmed V and J ends, which lost 8 bases and 6 bases, there was a span of 11 bases. CDR3 length equals 11 residues. The V gene's germline CDR1 is MNHNS and CDR2 SASEGT. The CDR3 nucleotides are TGTGCCAGCCATCGGACTGGCGAGCAGTACTTC. The encoded protein is CASHRTGEQYF.

This clonotype was found a few times. The chain employs TRBV10-2 and TRBJ2-1; no clear D. V lost 1 base and J lost 10, with 8 bases in between. This CDR3 contains 12 residues. Germline V gene data show CDR1 as WSHSY and CDR2 as SAAADI. The CDR3 region is CASSELQSEQFF. In DNA, the CDR3 is TGCGCCAGCAGTGAGTTACAAAGCGAGCAGTTCTTC.

In this sample, this clonotype turned up many times. The rearrangement joins TRBV5-1 to TRBJ2-5; D might be TRBD2 (6 bases). The CDR3 is 15 residues long. Germline V gene lookup returns CDR1 SGHRS and CDR2 YFSETQ. V was trimmed by 0 bases and J by 2 bases, leaving 11 bases between them. CDR3 sequence reads: CASSLVGDWQETQYF. Here the CDR3 DNA reads TGCGCCAGCAGCTTGGTCGGGGACTGGCAAGAGACCCAGTACTTC.

This clonotype came up many times. The chain employs TRBV7-6 and TRBJ1-1; the match to TRBD1 covers 9 bases. Trimming at V came to 5 bases and at J to 1 base, leaving 8 bases not matched to a gene. Germline CDR1 reads SGHVS; CDR2 reads FNYEAQ. The CDR3 spans 16 residues. CDR3 nucleotide sequence: TGTGCCAGCAGCCCACCGGACAGGGGATGGAACACTGAAGCTTTCTTT. As protein: CASSPPDRGWNTEAFF.

At least ten counts were recorded for this clonotype. This chain joins TRBV7-2 and TRBJ2-7; D unclear. This CDR3 is built from 15 residues. From germline, CDR1 is SGHTA and CDR2 FQGNSA. The germline V and J ends were trimmed by 1 base and 0 bases, with 10 bases remaining between them. Written as DNA, the CDR3 is TGTGCCAGCAGCTTAGTCGGTGAGAGCTCCTACGAGCAGTACTTC. It yields the protein CASSLVGESSYEQYF.

The V call is TRBV3-1, the J call TRBJ2-7, with D tentatively TRBD2 (5 bases). This CDR3 contains 16 residues. V was pared by 4 bases and J by 5 bases, with 21 bases between. The germline V gene has CDR1 LGHDT and CDR2 YNNKEL (reference sequence). The CDR3 sequence: CASSLSGSGSFHEQYF. In DNA form, the CDR3 reads TGTGCCAGCAGCCTCTCGGGGAGCGGTTCTTTCCACGAGCAGTACTTC.

The chain links TRBV5-1 to TRBJ1-2, with a possible D match to TRBD1 (5 bases). CDR3 length: 14 residues. V lost 3 bases to trimming and J lost 3 bases, with 12 bases between them. Germline CDR1 SGHRS, CDR2 YFSETQ. CDR3 region: CASSSARGYYGYTF. The CDR3 coding sequence is TGCGCCAGCAGCTCGGCGAGGGGATACTATGGCTACACCTTC.

About this clonotype itself: Germline is not matched at one junction end, which may reflect a read error. This chain joins TRBV5-1 and TRBJ2-3; 9 bases fit TRBD2. In germline, CDR1 is SGHRS, CDR2 YFSETQ. The CDR3 runs to 15 residues. The CDR3 DNA sequence: TGCACCAGCACGCCCCGGACTAGCGAAACAGATACGCAGTATTTT. This gives the protein CTSTPRTSETDTQYF.

The sample holds many counts of this clonotype. This chain joins TRBV20-1 and TRBJ2-7; perhaps TRBD1 as D (6 bases). Germline CDR1 and CDR2: DFQATT and SNEGSKA (reference sequence). V gave up 3 bases and J gave up 2 bases, with 8 bases separating them. The CDR3 runs to 12 residues. CDR3 loop: CSASRDTYEQYF. CDR3 DNA sequence: TGCAGTGCTAGTCGGGACACCTACGAGCAGTACTTC.

This clonotype was seen more than once but under ten times. The rearrangement links TRBV6-5 to TRBJ2-5; 7 nucleotides line up with TRBD1. The CDR3 is 12 residues long. Germline V gene sequence: CDR1 MNHEY, CDR2 SVGAGI. V lost 8 bases and J lost 2; bases outside the gene matches: 2. The CDR3 DNA sequence: TGTGCCAGCCAGGGGGATCAAGAGACCCAGTACTTC. This sequence encodes CASQGDQETQYF.

This clonotype has just a few counts. The genes are TRBV5-1 and TRBJ2-3, with TRBD2 identical over 9 bases. V was clipped by 7 bases and J by 4 bases; unmatched bases: 16. The CDR3 contains 17 residues. The germline V gene has CDR1 SGHRS and CDR2 YFSETQ. The CDR3: CASSGSASGIVADTQYF. The CDR3 region has the DNA TGCGCCAGCTCCGGGAGCGCTAGCGGGATAGTAGCAGATACGCAGTATTTT.

This clonotype was seen at least ten times. V usage is TRBV10-3 and J usage is TRBJ2-1, with 11 positions matching TRBD1. The CDR3 runs to 14 residues. CDR1 ENHRY and CDR2 SYGVKD come from the germline V gene. J was trimmed by 3 bases and V by 11 bases; bases with no gene match: 6. CDR3 amino acids: CAVAGTGGYNEQFF. CDR3 DNA sequence: TGTGCCGTCGCAGGGACAGGGGGCTACAATGAGCAGTTCTTC.

The rearrangement joins TRBV5-1 to TRBJ2-3; TRBD2 aligns across 7 bases. The V gene end was trimmed by 4 bases and the J gene end by 6 bases; junction bases not matched to a gene: 2. CDR3 length equals 12 residues. CDR1 is SGHRS and CDR2 is YFSETQ in the germline V gene. CDR3 loop: CASSGLEDTQYF. The CDR3 nucleotides read TGCGCCAGCAGCGGACTAGAGGATACGCAGTATTTT.

This clonotype was seen a handful of times. The chain joins TRBV28 to TRBJ2-7; D might be TRBD1 (6 bases). V lost 7 bases to trimming and J lost 7 bases, with 17 bases between them. The V gene's germline CDR1 is MDHEN and CDR2 SYDVKM. The CDR3 spans 13 residues. The CDR3 region is CASTGGHKMEQYF. DNA for the CDR3: TGTGCCAGCACTGGGGGACACAAAATGGAGCAGTACTTC.

This clonotype was recorded many times. V and J are TRBV7-2 and TRBJ2-1; D may be TRBD2 (5 bases). The germline CDR1 and CDR2 sequences are SGHTA and FQGNSA. CDR3 length: 13 residues. With 3 bases removed from V and 9 bases from J, the gap between germline ends came to 12 bases. CDR3 amino acids: CASSFSGSGEQFF. In DNA form, the CDR3 reads TGTGCCAGCAGCTTTAGTGGGAGCGGTGAGCAGTTCTTC.

The sample holds a few counts of this clonotype. The V gene is TRBV12-3 or TRBV12-4, the J gene TRBJ1-3; the D gene is possibly TRBD1 (5 bases). The CDR3 spans 14 residues. V shed 5 bases and J shed 3 bases, with 11 bases lying between them. The DNA of the CDR3 is TGTGCCAGCAGTCCAGGGCTGGGTGGAAACACCATATATTTT. Residues: CASSPGLGGNTIYF.

This clonotype was observed a handful of times. The chain recombines TRBV12-3 or TRBV12-4 with TRBJ2-7; 10 bases agree with TRBD2. The V and J ends lost 5 bases and 5 bases, in that order; junction bases with no gene match: 6. The CDR3 length is 14 residues. The CDR3 region is CASSLQRGGNEQYF. The CDR3 DNA follows: TGTGCCAGCAGTCTCCAGCGGGGGGGGAACGAGCAGTACTTC.

This clonotype was counted many times. V is TRBV4-1 and J is TRBJ2-5; D might be TRBD2 (6 bases). The CDR3 covers 15 residues. The germline V and J ends were trimmed by 1 base and 3 bases, with 12 bases remaining between them. Germline values: CDR1 MGHRA, CDR2 YSYEKL. The CDR3 reads CASSQGLDGKETQYF. CDR3 nucleotide sequence: TGCGCCAGCAGCCAAGGACTAGATGGAAAAGAGACCCAGTACTTC.

This clonotype was seen many times. DNA for the CDR3: TGTGCCAGCACGACAGGGTTCGGTACCGGGGAGCTGTTTTTT. It specifies CASTTGFGTGELFF. The V and J genes are TRBV6-6 and TRBJ2-2, with TRBD1 matching over 7 bases. Per the germline V gene, CDR1 is MNHNY and CDR2 is SVGAGI (reference sequence). J was trimmed by 5 bases and V by 7 bases; bases with no gene match: 7. The CDR3 runs to 14 residues.

This clonotype was detected ten times or more. V usage is TRBV20-1 and J usage is TRBJ2-3; D remains ambiguous. Trimming took off 6 bases at V and 5 bases at J, with 9 bases between the two ends. CDR3 length equals 11 residues. Germline values: CDR1 DFQATT, CDR2 SNEGSKA (reference sequence). The DNA of the CDR3 is TGCAGTGCGAGGTCACTAGATACGCAGTATTTT. Amino acids: CSARSLDTQYF.

This clonotype was recorded a few times. The chain is built from TRBV20-1 and TRBJ2-5; perhaps TRBD2 as D (6 bases). Deletions cut 5 bases from V and 5 bases from J, with 15 bases between. Per germline, CDR1 DFQATT and CDR2 SNEGSKA (reference sequence). The CDR3 totals 13 residues. The CDR3 coding sequence is TGCAGTGCTGGGCGGGGAGAGTGGGAGACCCAGTACTTC. This encodes CSAGRGEWETQYF.

DNA for the CDR3: TGTGCCAGCAGCTCCCGTCCCGGGACTAGCGGGGGGAAAAATGAGCAGTTCTTC. Translating gives CASSSRPGTSGGKNEQFF. The rearrangement joins TRBV7-2 to TRBJ2-1; 15 bases fit TRBD2. The germline V gene encodes CDR1 SGHTA and CDR2 FQGNSA. There are 18 residues in the CDR3. V gave up 4 bases and J gave up 7 bases; unmatched junction bases: 11.